This T cell receptor (beta chain) is from a study of shared clonotypes between healthy human individuals. Overall study context: Donors consisted of a couple of women and a few men between 18 and 49.

Naive CD8 cells lacked CD45RO and underwent positive selection for CCR7, leaving out terminally differentiated effector memory CD45RA+ cells. Every donor, a Caucasian adult, lived in Nashville, Tennessee. Assay used: immunoSEQ multiplex PCR; TCRdb lists only in-frame clones, some missing. This table has under 1 million clones, 80% to 95% appearing once. In germline, CDR1 is MNHEY, CDR2 SMNVEV (reference sequence). The CDR3 length is 16 residues. The V gene end was trimmed by 7 bases and the J gene end by 3 bases; junction bases not matched to a gene: 11. Study findings and constraints: Estimated clonotype richness was generally higher in naive than memory subsets.

On this clone itself: Its antigen is undetermined.

What was sequenced was naive CD8+ T cells sorted from blood. The sequence came from a man aged 25-40 years in good health. The rearrangement links TRBV27 to TRBJ2-7; 11 nucleotides agree with TRBD2. CDR3 loop: CASTPGASGRNYEQYF. CDR3 coding DNA: TGTGCCAGCACGCCGGGAGCTAGCGGGAGGAACTACGAGCAGTACTTC.